Presented here are 14 T cell receptor beta chains from one specimen sequenced in a study of CD8+CD57+ T cells in acquired aplastic anemia. For sequencing, patients were chosen who had shown expansion of CD8+CD57+ cells by flow cytometry. CDR3 and TCR beta VDJ profiling relied on a genomic DNA template. Using its own MiXCR run on the reads, TCRdb lists one record per CDR3 protein. Of roughly 260,000 distinct CDR3 sequences in the sample, approximately 45% were seen once. The sequenced sample consisted of sorted CD4+, CD8+, or CD8+CD57+ T cells (not recorded which) from PBMCs. The receptor set was obtained from a human donor with aplastic anemia.

The table lists this clonotype with many counts. V usage is TRBV14 and J usage is TRBJ2-7, with TRBD1 as a possible D gene (5 bases). Germline values: CDR1 SGHDN, CDR2 FVKESK. V was trimmed by 2 bases and J by 1 base, leaving 9 bases between them. The CDR3 has 14 residues. Here the CDR3 reads CASSQLQGSYEQYF. Written as DNA, the CDR3 is TGTGCCAGCAGCCAACTCCAGGGATCCTACGAGCAGTACTTC.

The genes are TRBV7-8 and TRBJ1-6, with D perhaps TRBD1 (6 bases). CDR1 is SGHVS, CDR2 FQNEAQ, per germline. The CDR3 is made up of 15 amino acids. Trimming removed 2 bases at V and 10 bases at J, with 15 bases between. The CDR3 nucleotides read TGTGCCAGCAGCTTATCGGACAGCGGTTCATCACCCCTCCACTTT. Protein product: CASSLSDSGSSPLHF.

This clonotype has at least ten counts. The V gene is TRBV2, the J gene TRBJ1-5; a possible D gene is TRBD1 (5 bases). CDR1 SNHLY and CDR2 FYNNEI come from the germline V gene. The CDR3 is made up of 16 amino acids. Trimming removed 4 bases from V and 5 bases from J, with 18 bases in between. DNA for the CDR3: TGTGCCAGCAGTGTACGGGACCCAAGGAGGCATCAGCCCCAGCATTTT. Encoded protein: CASSVRDPRRHQPQHF.

This clonotype was detected many times. The chain is built from TRBV29-1 and TRBJ2-1; 7 bases are a match to TRBD2. CDR3 length: 12 residues. With V trimmed by 5 bases and J by 6 bases, 4 bases remained unmatched. Germline CDR1 SQVTM, CDR2 ANQGSEA. In DNA form, the CDR3 reads TGCAGCGTTAGGGGAGGGCCCAATGAGCAGTTCTTC. Protein sequence: CSVRGGPNEQFF.

This clonotype has at least ten counts. This chain connects TRBV7-9 to TRBJ2-1; TRBD2 might be the D (6 bases). Trimming removed 4 bases from V and 1 base from J, with 14 bases in between. Germline CDR1 SEHNR, CDR2 FQNEAQ (reference sequence). CDR3 length equals 16 residues. The CDR3 protein is CASSSPGLRSYNEQFF. The CDR3 nucleotides read TGTGCCAGCAGCTCGCCGGGACTGCGATCCTACAATGAGCAGTTCTTC.

This clonotype was detected ten times or more. This chain uses TRBV6-2 or TRBV6-3 with TRBJ2-7, with D perhaps matching TRBD1 (6 bases). This CDR3 comprises 11 residues. Germline V gene lookup returns CDR1 MNHEY and CDR2 SVGEGT. The ends were cut back, 11 bases at V and 3 bases at J, with 11 bases in the middle. CDR3 nucleotides: TGTGCCGTGAGGGGGAGCTACGAGCAGTACTTC. Its translation is CAVRGSYEQYF.

The V call is TRBV5-6, the J call TRBJ2-7; TRBD2 agrees at 10 bases. V lost 2 bases and J lost 7; bases outside the gene matches: 6. The germline CDR1 and CDR2 sequences are SGHDT and YYEEEE. The CDR3 consists of 14 residues. The CDR3 spells CASSFGASGSEQYF. CDR3 in DNA: TGTGCCAGCAGCTTTGGAGCTAGCGGGAGTGAGCAGTACTTC.

The rearrangement joins TRBV5-1 to TRBJ2-7; possibly TRBD1 or TRBD2 for D (5 bases each). The CDR3 length is 16 residues. Trimming pared 1 base from V and 2 bases from J, leaving 16 bases between. Germline V lookup: CDR1 SGHRS, CDR2 YFSETQ. The CDR3 here is CASSLSAAGRTYEQYF. Written as DNA, the CDR3 is TGCGCCAGCAGCTTGTCTGCTGCAGGGAGAACCTACGAGCAGTACTTC.

This chain links TRBV19 with TRBJ2-1, with 11 bases fitting TRBD2. The V segment lost 4 bases and the J segment 0 bases; nucleotides outside the gene matches: 2. Looked up from germline, CDR1 is LNHDA and CDR2 is SQIVND (reference sequence). The CDR3 has 16 amino acids. CDR3 DNA sequence: TGTGCCAGTAGTAAGGGACTAGCGGCCTCCTACAATGAGCAGTTCTTC. Its protein is CASSKGLAASYNEQFF.

This chain connects TRBV7-2 to TRBJ1-6; TRBD1 agrees at 12 bases. Looked up from germline, CDR1 is SGHTA and CDR2 is FQGNSA. Trimming at V came to 3 bases and at J to 7 bases, leaving 7 bases not matched to a gene. The CDR3 totals 17 residues. CDR3 loop: CASSFRDRGRENSPLHF. CDR3 nucleotide sequence: TGTGCCAGCAGCTTCCGGGACAGGGGGCGCGAAAATTCACCCCTCCACTTT.

Ten or more counts support this clonotype. The chain combines TRBV15 with TRBJ2-6, with TRBD1 as a possible D gene (6 bases). Germline CDR1 reads LNHNV; CDR2 reads YYDKDF (reference sequence). Trimming left V 4 bases short and J 6 bases short, with 16 bases between. The CDR3 runs to 16 residues. CDR3 in amino acids: CATSNTGSLEANVLTF. The CDR3 nucleotides are TGTGCCACCAGCAATACAGGGTCTCTGGAGGCCAACGTCCTGACTTTC.

This clonotype has a handful of counts. This chain connects TRBV20-1 to TRBJ2-1; tentatively, D is TRBD2 (5 bases). This CDR3 contains 13 residues. CDR1 is DFQATT, CDR2 SNEGSKA, per germline (reference sequence). With 3 bases removed from V and 3 bases from J, the gap between germline ends came to 9 bases. Here the CDR3 DNA reads TGCAGTGCTAGCCGTCGGGGCTACAATGAGCAGTTCTTC. Amino acid sequence: CSASRRGYNEQFF.

This clonotype was recorded a few times. The junction differs from germline at one of its ends, possibly a read error. The chain carries TRBV6-5 and TRBJ1-5; tentatively, D is TRBD1 (5 bases). Germline values: CDR1 MNHEY, CDR2 SVGAGI. CDR3 length: 14 residues. CDR3 sequence: CASQGTGSGQPQHF. CDR3 bases: TGCGCCAGCCAAGGGACGGGCTCGGGGCAGCCCCAGCATTTT.

Only a few counts were recorded for this clonotype. The chain links TRBV7-2 to TRBJ1-2; D remains unclear. Per germline, CDR1 SGHTA and CDR2 FQGNSA. The CDR3 loop spans 13 amino acids. V lost 4 bases to trimming and J lost 8 bases, with 14 bases between them. This chain's CDR3 is CASSSGHIGGYTF. CDR3 DNA sequence: TGTGCCAGCAGCTCGGGCCATATCGGCGGCTACACCTTC.